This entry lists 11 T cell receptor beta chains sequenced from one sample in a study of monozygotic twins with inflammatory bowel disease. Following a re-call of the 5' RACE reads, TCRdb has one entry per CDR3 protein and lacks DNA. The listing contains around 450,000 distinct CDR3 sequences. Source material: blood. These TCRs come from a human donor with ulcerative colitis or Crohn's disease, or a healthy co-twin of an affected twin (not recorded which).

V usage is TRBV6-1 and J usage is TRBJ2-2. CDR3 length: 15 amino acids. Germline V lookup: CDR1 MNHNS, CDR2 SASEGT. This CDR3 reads CASSISFANTGELFF.

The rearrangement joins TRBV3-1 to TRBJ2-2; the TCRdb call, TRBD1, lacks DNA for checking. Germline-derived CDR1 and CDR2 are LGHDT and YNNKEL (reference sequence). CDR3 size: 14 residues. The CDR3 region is CASSHTGVSGELFF.

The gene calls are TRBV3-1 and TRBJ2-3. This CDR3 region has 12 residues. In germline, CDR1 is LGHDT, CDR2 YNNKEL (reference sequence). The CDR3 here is CAIQDERDTQYF.

CDR3 loop: CASSFSAGGTEAFF. The V call is TRBV12-3 or TRBV12-4, the J call TRBJ1-1; TCRdb selects TRBD1, and the lack of DNA leaves this call unchecked. The CDR3 loop spans 14 amino acids.

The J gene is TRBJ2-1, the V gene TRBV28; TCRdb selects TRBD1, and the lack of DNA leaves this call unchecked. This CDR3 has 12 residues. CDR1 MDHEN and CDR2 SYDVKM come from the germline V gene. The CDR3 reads CASSLIRDEQFF.

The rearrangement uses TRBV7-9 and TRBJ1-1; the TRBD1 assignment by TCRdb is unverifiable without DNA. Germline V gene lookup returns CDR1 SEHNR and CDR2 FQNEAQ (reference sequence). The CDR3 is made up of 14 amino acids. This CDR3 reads CASRGLGGESEAFF.

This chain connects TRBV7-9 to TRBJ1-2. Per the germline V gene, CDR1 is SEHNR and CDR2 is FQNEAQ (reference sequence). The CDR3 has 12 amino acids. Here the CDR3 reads CASSIDTDGYTF.

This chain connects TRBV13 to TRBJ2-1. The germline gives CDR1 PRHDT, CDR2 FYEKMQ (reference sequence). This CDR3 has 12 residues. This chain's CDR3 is CASRIGGNEQFF.

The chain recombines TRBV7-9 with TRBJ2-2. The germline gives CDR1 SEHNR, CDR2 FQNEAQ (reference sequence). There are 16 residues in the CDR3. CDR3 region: CASSSSGVAYTGELFF.

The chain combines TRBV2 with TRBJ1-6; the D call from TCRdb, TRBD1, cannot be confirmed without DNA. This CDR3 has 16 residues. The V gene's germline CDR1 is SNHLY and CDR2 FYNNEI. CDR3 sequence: CASSSSRTGGNSPLHF. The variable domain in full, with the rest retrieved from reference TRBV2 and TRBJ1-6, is EPEVTQTPSHQVTQMGQEVILRCVPISNHLYFYWYRQILGQKVEFLVSFYNNEISEKSEIFDDQFSVERPDGSNFTLKIRSTKLEDSAMYFCASSSSRTGGNSPLHFGNGTRLTVT.

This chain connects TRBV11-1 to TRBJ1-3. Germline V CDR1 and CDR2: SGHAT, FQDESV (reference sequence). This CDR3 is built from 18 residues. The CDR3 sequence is CASSLTSAGRAFGNTIYF.